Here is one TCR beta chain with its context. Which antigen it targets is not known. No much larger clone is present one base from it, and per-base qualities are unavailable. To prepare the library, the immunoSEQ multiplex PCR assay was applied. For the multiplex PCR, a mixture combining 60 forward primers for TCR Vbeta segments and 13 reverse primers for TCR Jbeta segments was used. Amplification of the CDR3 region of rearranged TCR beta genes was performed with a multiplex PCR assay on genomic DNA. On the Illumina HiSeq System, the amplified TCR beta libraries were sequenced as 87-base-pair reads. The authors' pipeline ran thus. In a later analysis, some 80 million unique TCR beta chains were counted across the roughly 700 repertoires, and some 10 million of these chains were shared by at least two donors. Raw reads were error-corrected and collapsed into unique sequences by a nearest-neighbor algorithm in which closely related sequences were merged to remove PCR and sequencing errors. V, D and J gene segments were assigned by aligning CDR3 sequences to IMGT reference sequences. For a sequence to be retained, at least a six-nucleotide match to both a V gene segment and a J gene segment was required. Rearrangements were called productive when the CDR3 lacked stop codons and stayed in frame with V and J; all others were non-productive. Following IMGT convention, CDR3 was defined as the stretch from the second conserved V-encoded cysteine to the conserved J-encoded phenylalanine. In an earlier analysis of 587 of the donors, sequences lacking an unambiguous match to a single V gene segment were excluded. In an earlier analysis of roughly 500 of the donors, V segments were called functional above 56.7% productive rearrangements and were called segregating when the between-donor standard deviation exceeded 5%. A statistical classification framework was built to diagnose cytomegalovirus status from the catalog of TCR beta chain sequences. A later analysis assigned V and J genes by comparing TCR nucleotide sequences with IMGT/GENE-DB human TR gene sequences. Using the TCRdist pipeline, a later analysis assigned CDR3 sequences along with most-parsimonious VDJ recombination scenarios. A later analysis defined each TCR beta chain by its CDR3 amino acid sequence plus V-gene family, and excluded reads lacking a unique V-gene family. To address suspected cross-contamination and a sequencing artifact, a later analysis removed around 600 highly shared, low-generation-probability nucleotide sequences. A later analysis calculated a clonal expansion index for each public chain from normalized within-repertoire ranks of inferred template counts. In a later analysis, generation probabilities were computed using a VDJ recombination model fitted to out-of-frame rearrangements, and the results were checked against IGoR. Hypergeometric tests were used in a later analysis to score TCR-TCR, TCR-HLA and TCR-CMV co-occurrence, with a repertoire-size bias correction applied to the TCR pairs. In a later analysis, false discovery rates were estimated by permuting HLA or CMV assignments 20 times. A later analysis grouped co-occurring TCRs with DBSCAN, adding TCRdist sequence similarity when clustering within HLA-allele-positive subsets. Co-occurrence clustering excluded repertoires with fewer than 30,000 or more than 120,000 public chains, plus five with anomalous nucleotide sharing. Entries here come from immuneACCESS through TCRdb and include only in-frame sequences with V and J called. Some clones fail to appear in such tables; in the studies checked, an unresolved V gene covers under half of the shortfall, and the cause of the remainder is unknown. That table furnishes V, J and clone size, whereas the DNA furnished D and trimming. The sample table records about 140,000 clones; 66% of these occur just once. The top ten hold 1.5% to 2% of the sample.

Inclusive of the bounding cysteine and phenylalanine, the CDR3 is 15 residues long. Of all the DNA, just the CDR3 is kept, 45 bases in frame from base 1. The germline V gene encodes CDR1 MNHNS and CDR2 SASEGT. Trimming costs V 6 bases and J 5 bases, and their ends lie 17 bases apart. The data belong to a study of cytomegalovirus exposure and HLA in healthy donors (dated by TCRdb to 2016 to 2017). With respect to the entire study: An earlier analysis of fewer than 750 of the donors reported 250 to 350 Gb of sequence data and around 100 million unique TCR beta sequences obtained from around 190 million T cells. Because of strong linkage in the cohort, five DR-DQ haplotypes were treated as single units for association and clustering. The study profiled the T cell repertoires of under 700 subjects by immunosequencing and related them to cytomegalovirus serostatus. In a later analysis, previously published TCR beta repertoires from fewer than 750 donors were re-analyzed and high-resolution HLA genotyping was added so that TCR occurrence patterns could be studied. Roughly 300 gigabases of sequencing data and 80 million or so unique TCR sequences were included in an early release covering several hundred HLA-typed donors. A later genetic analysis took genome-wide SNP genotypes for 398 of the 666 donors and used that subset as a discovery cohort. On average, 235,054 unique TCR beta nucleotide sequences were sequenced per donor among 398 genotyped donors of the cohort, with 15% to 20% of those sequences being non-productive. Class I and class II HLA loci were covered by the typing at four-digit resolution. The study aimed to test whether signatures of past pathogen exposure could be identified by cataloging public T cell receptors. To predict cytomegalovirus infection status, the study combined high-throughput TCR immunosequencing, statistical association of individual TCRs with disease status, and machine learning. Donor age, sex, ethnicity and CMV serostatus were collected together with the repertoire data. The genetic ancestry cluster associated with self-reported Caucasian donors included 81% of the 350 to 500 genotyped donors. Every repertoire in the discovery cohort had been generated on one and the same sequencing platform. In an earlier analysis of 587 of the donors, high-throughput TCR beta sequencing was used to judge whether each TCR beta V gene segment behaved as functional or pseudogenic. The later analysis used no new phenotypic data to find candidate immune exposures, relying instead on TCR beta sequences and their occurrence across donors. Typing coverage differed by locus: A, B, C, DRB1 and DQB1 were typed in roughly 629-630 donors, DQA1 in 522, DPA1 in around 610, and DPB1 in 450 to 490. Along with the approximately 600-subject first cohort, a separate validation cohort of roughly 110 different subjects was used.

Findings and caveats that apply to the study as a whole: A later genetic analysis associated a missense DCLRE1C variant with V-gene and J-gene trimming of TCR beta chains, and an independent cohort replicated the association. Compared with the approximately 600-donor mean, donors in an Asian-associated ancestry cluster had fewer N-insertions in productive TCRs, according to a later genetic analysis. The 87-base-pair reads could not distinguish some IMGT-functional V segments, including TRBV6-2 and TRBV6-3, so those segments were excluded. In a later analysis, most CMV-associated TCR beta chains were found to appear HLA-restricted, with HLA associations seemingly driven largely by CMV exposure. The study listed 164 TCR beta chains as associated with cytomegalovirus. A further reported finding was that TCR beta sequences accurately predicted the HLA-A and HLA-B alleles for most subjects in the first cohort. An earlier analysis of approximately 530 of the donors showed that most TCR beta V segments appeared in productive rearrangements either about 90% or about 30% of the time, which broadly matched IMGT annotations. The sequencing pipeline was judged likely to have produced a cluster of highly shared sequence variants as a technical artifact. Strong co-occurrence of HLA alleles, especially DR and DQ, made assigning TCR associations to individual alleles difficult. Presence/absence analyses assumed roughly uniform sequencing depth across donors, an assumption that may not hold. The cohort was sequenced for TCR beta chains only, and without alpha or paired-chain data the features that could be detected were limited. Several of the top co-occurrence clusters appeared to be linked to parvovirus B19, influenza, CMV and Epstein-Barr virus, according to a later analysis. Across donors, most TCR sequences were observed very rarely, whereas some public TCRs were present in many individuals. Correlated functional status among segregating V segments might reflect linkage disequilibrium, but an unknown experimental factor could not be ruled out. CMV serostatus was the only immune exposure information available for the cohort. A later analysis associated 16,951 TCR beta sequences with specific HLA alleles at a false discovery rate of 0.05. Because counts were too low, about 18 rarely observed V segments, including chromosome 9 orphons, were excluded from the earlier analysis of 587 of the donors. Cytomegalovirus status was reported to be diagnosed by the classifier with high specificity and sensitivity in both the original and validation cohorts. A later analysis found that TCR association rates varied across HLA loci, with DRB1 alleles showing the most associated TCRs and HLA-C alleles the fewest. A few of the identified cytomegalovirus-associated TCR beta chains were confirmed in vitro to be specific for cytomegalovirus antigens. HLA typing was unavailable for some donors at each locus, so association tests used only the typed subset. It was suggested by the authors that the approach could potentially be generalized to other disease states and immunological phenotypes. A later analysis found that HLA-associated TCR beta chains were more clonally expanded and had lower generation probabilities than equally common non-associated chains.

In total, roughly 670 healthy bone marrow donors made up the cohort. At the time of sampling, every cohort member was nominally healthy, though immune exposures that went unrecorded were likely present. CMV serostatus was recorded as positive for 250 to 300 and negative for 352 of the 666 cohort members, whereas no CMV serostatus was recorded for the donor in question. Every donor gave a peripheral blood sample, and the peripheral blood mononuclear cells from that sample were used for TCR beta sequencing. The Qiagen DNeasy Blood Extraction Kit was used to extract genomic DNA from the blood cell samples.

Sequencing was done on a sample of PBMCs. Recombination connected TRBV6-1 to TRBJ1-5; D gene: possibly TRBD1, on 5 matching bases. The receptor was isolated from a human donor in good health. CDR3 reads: CASRTGRGWHQPQHF. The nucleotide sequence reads TGTGCCAGCAGGACGGGGCGGGGATGGCATCAGCCCCAGCATTTT.